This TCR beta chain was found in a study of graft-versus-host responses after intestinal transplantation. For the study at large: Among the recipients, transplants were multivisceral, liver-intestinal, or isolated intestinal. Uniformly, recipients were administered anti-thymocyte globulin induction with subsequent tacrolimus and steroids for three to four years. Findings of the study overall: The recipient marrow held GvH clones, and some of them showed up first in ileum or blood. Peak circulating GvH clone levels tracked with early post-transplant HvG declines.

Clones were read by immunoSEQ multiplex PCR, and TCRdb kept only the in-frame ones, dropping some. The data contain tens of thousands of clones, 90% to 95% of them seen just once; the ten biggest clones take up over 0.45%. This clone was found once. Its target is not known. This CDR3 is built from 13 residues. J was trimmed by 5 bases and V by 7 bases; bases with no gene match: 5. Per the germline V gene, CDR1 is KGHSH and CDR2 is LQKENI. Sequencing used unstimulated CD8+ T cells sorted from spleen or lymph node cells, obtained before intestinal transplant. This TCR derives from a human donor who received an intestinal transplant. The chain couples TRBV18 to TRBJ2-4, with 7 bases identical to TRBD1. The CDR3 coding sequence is TGTGCCAGCTTGGGACAGAACCAAAACATTCAGTACTTC. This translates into CASLGQNQNIQYF.